This entry concerns a single TCR beta chain. The specificity of this receptor is unknown. Base qualities are not provided; no much larger clone lies one nucleotide away. These data belong to a study of OX40 agonist ivuxolimab in advanced cancers. Concerning the study at large: Ivuxolimab, which targeted the costimulatory receptor OX40 (CD134), was an agonistic, fully human IgG2 monoclonal antibody. A male proportion of roughly 80% and a mean age of around 60 years, ranging from roughly 23 to 90, were recorded for the dose-escalation cohort. Intravenous ivuxolimab was administered to patients every 2 weeks at six dose levels: 0.01, 0.1, 0.3, 1.5, 3 and 10 mg/kg. The paper reports the monotherapy dose-escalation portion (N ≈ 50 patients) of the phase I ivuxolimab trial. Peripheral TCRbeta sequencing aimed to test whether ivuxolimab altered TCR sequence diversity and caused clonal T-cell expansion. Of the roughly 54 patients in dose escalation, 19 had hepatocellular carcinoma, about 15 had melanoma, 9 had renal cell carcinoma and 9 had head and neck cancer. Patients were allowed to have had prior anti-PD-1, anti-PD-L1 or anti-CTLA-4 therapy, and more than 35% of the dose-escalation patients had been treated with checkpoint inhibitors. Partial responses were achieved by three dose-escalation patients, of whom one had hepatocellular carcinoma and two had cutaneous melanoma. Overall study results and their limits: In the 0.1-3.0 mg/kg groups, partial responders had among the lowest normalized peripheral clonal expansion, particularly in CD8+ T cells. Low levels of normalized T-cell clonal expansion were also shown by some nonresponding patients. At doses of 0.1 to 3.0 mg/kg, clonal expansion of both CD4+ and CD8+ blood T cells was observed from baseline to week 6. After ivuxolimab, more expanded clones were found on average in CD8+ T cells than in CD4+ T cells. Antigen specificity was not determined for the clonally expanded peripheral T cells.

The CDR3 measures 15 amino acids from cysteine to phenylalanine. Left in the record is the CDR3 DNA by itself, 45 bases read in frame from the first base. The germline V gene (reference sequence) specifies WNHNN as CDR1 and SYGVQD as CDR2. V lost 4 bases and J lost 2 bases, and the count of bases not matched to a germline gene is 2. Genomic DNA was extracted from sorted cells for sequencing of the TCRbeta CDR3 region. The immunoSEQ Assay was used to sequence the TCRbeta CDR3 regions. The clones in this table, taken by TCRdb from immuneACCESS, are in-frame only. Not every clone is retained; where verified, under half of the shortfall comes from an unresolved V gene, and the cause of the rest is unknown. The sample profile shows some 91,000 clones; about 87% of them were found once. The ten most abundant clones make up about 4.7% of the sample. Patients with autoimmune disease history or receiving systemic immunosuppression were excluded from the trial. In every dose cohort, peripheral blood was drawn for TCR sequencing at baseline, cycle 4 day 1, and cycle 7 day 1. Samples came from an open-label, multicenter, first-in-human phase I dose-escalation trial of ivuxolimab. Adults with locally advanced or metastatic melanoma, renal cell carcinoma, hepatocellular carcinoma or head and neck squamous cell carcinoma were enrolled in the trial. Before TCR sequencing, CD4+ T cells and CD8+ T cells were sorted from peripheral blood as separate populations.

Specimen: CD4+ or CD8+ T cells sorted from blood, collected in a trial of the OX40 agonist ivuxolimab. This receptor was obtained from an adult with an advanced solid tumor such as melanoma, head and neck, liver or kidney cancer. Recombination connected TRBV10-1 to TRBJ2-2, with 9 junctional bases fitting TRBD1. The DNA sequence follows: TGCGCCAGCAGTGCGGGACAGGGCAACACCGGGGAGCTGTTTTTT. The translation is CASSAGQGNTGELFF.